The 23 T cell receptor beta chains listed next were all sequenced from one sample in a study of T cell responses to AZD1222 COVID-19 vaccine. TCRdb keeps only in-frame clones here, not all; method: immunoSEQ multiplex PCR. The sample carries around 130,000 clones, about 90% recorded once. Source: peripheral blood, taken on day 0 of AZD1222 vaccination. These receptors were obtained from an adult in good health.

This clone was seen a single time. The V gene is TRBV5-1, the J gene TRBJ2-7, with 11 positions matching TRBD1. Per germline, CDR1 SGHRS and CDR2 YFSETQ. This CDR3 region has 15 residues. The J segment lost 3 bases and the V segment lost 4 bases, leaving 6 bases of the junction unmatched. This CDR3 is CASSAGQGVVYEQYF. The CDR3 DNA is TGCGCCAGCAGCGCGGGACAGGGGGTCGTCTACGAGCAGTACTTC.

J is TRBJ2-3 and V is TRBV9; D not certain. CDR1 is SGDLS and CDR2 is YYNGEE in the germline V gene. V was clipped by 1 base and J by 2 bases, with 2 bases between them. This CDR3 has 12 residues. CDR3 sequence: CASSVTTDTQYF. The CDR3 DNA reads TGTGCCAGCAGCGTAACCACAGATACGCAGTATTTT.

The rearrangement joins TRBV7-2 to TRBJ2-3, with D perhaps assigned TRBD1 or TRBD2 (5 bases each). This CDR3 is built from 15 residues. The germline CDR1 and CDR2 sequences are SGHTA and FQGNSA. Trimming took 5 bases from V and 0 from J, leaving 12 bases between them. CDR3: CASSPRWGSTDTQYF. The CDR3 DNA reads TGTGCCAGCAGCCCCAGGTGGGGGAGCACAGATACGCAGTATTTT.

The V and J genes are TRBV23-1 and TRBJ2-5; possibly TRBD2 for D (5 bases). TRBV23-1 has ORF status, its function being uncertain. This CDR3 region has 15 residues. Trimming removed 0 bases from V and 5 bases from J, with 13 bases in between. The CDR3 sequence: CASSQSRTSVETQYF. The CDR3 DNA reads as TGCGCCAGCAGTCAATCGCGGACTTCAGTTGAGACCCAGTACTTC.

This chain uses TRBV18 with TRBJ2-5; D uncertain. Trimming left V 3 bases short and J 3 bases short, with 11 bases between. The CDR3 runs 14 residues. Germline V CDR1 and CDR2: KGHSH, LQKENI. The CDR3 sequence is CASSPPRAEETQYF. Written as DNA, the CDR3 is TGTGCCAGCTCACCGCCAAGGGCGGAAGAGACCCAGTACTTC.

The gene calls are TRBV6-1 and TRBJ1-2, with D perhaps TRBD1 (5 bases). Germline lookup yields CDR1 MNHNS and CDR2 SASEGT. The germline V and J ends were trimmed by 2 bases and 5 bases, with 12 bases remaining between them. This CDR3 has 14 residues. CDR3 nucleotide sequence: TGTGCCAGCAGTGAAAGGGCAGGGAGGTATGGCTACACCTTC. As protein: CASSERAGRYGYTF.

The chain uses TRBV11-2 and TRBJ2-3, with D hard to call. Trimming took off 5 bases at V and 6 bases at J, with 9 bases between the two ends. Germline V gene sequence: CDR1 SGHAT, CDR2 FQNNGV. CDR3 size: 12 residues. In DNA form, the CDR3 reads TGTGCCAGCAGCCTCCTCGGGGATACGCAGTATTTT. This codes for CASSLLGDTQYF.

The V gene is TRBV5-8, the J gene TRBJ1-4; D not certain. The germline V gene encodes CDR1 SGHTS and CDR2 YDEGEE. Trimming stripped 0 bases from V and 4 bases from J, with 10 bases between. The CDR3 is made up of 15 amino acids. The CDR3 spells CASSLGLGYNEKLFF. The CDR3 DNA follows: TGTGCCAGCAGCTTGGGTCTGGGCTATAATGAAAAACTGTTTTTT.

This chain joins TRBV19 and TRBJ1-1; 9 positions agree with TRBD1. Unmatched junction bases numbered 6, after V lost 8 bases and J lost 2 bases. The CDR3 runs 14 residues. Germline lookup yields CDR1 LNHDA and CDR2 SQIVND (reference sequence). CDR3 residues: CASWDRAINTEAFF. The CDR3 DNA sequence: TGTGCCAGTTGGGACAGGGCGATTAACACTGAAGCTTTCTTT.

J is TRBJ1-3 and V is TRBV11-2; D gene ambiguous. V was cut by 2 bases and J by 4 bases, with 6 bases left in between. Germline lookup yields CDR1 SGHAT and CDR2 FQNNGV. This CDR3 has 13 amino acids. CDR3 nucleotides: TGTGCCAGCAGCTTATACAACGGAAACACCATATATTTT. It yields the protein CASSLYNGNTIYF. The complete variable domain, with remaining parts taken from reference TRBV11-2 and TRBJ1-3, reads EAGVAQSPRYKIIEKRQSVAFWCNPISGHATLYWYQQILGQGPKLLIQFQNNGVVDDSQLPKDRFSAERLKGVDSTLKIQPAKLEDSAVYLCASSLYNGNTIYFGEGSWLTVV.

The rearrangement joins TRBV20-1 to TRBJ2-5; D is unresolved. The CDR3 runs to 12 residues. V was clipped by 3 bases and J by 5 bases, with 10 bases between them. Germline V gene lookup returns CDR1 DFQATT and CDR2 SNEGSKA (reference sequence). CDR3 in amino acids: CSASMARETQYF. The CDR3 bases are TGCAGTGCTAGTATGGCGAGGGAGACCCAGTACTTC.

The rearrangement uses TRBV19 and TRBJ2-7; TRBD2 aligns across 7 bases. V lost 3 bases, J lost 6 bases, and 8 bases stayed unmatched. This CDR3 is built from 14 residues. Germline assignment: CDR1 LNHDA and CDR2 SQIVND (reference sequence). CDR3: CASSIRGSPSEQYF. For the CDR3, the DNA is TGTGCCAGTAGTATTCGCGGGAGCCCCTCCGAGCAGTACTTC. The full variable domain, its missing parts supplied by reference TRBV19 and TRBJ2-7, is DGGITQSPKYLFRKEGQNVTLSCEQNLNHDAMYWYRQDPGQGLRLIYYSQIVNDFQKGDIAEGYSVSREKKESFPLTVTSAQKNPTAFYLCASSIRGSPSEQYFGPGTRLTVT.

V usage is TRBV5-5 and J usage is TRBJ1-6; a possible D gene is TRBD1 (6 bases). The V end was cut by 2 bases, the J end by 7 bases, with 13 bases between. The CDR3 is 15 residues long. Germline V gene lookup returns CDR1 SGHKS and CDR2 YYEKEE (reference sequence). The CDR3 is CASSFGGATNSPLHF. CDR3 nucleotides: TGTGCCAGCAGCTTTGGGGGCGCCACCAATTCACCCCTCCACTTT.

The J gene is TRBJ1-2, the V gene TRBV18, with D possibly being TRBD1 (6 bases). The germline V and J ends were trimmed by 3 bases and 5 bases, with 7 bases remaining between them. The V gene's germline CDR1 is KGHSH and CDR2 LQKENI. The CDR3 covers 12 residues. CDR3 residues: CASSPRGYGYTF. The CDR3 DNA is TGTGCCAGCTCACCTAGGGGGTATGGCTACACCTTC.

The V gene is TRBV3-1 (or the pseudogene TRBV3-2), the J gene TRBJ1-4; a weak D match, TRBD1 (6 bases). In germline, CDR1 is LGHDT, CDR2 YNNKEL (reference sequence). V was trimmed by 0 bases and J by 6 bases, leaving 17 bases between them. There are 17 residues in the CDR3. The CDR3 region is CASSQEGWDINDEKLFF. In DNA, the CDR3 is TGTGCCAGCAGCCAAGAAGGGTGGGACATAAATGATGAAAAACTGTTTTTT.

V and J are TRBV6-1 and TRBJ2-4; unclear D gene. Trimming left V 2 bases short and J 6 bases short, with 14 bases between. This CDR3 comprises 15 residues. The germline V gene has CDR1 MNHNS and CDR2 SASEGT. The CDR3 protein is CASSESPAPGNIQYF. CDR3 DNA sequence: TGTGCCAGCAGTGAAAGCCCGGCCCCTGGAAACATTCAGTACTTC.

This chain connects TRBV7-2 to TRBJ1-5; no clear D gene. The CDR3 sequence is 16 residues long. The germline V gene has CDR1 SGHTA and CDR2 FQGNSA. V was trimmed by 5 bases and J by 2 bases, leaving 16 bases between them. This CDR3 is CASSRTGVRGNQPQHF. CDR3 bases: TGTGCCAGCAGCCGGACCGGCGTGCGTGGCAATCAGCCCCAGCATTTT.

V usage is TRBV6-5 and J usage is TRBJ2-7, with unresolved D. Germline V lookup: CDR1 MNHEY, CDR2 SVGAGI. Trimming removed 0 bases from V and 6 bases from J, with 9 bases in between. The CDR3 length is 13 residues. CDR3 in amino acids: CASSYSLLREQYF. As DNA, the CDR3 is TGTGCCAGCAGTTACTCGCTTCTCCGCGAGCAGTACTTC.

The chain carries TRBV9 and TRBJ1-3, with a tentative D call TRBD1 (6 bases). This CDR3 is 16 amino acids long. Germline values: CDR1 SGDLS, CDR2 YYNGEE. Trimming took off 0 bases at V and 2 bases at J, with 12 bases between the two ends. This CDR3 reads CASSVETTGTGNTIYF. The CDR3 DNA reads TGTGCCAGCAGCGTAGAGACTACAGGGACTGGAAACACCATATATTTT.

The chain links TRBV6-5 to TRBJ1-2, with TRBD1 matching over 10 bases. This CDR3 is 15 amino acids long. The germline gives CDR1 MNHEY, CDR2 SVGAGI. J lost 3 bases, V lost 7 bases, and 8 bases had no gene match. The CDR3 loop reads CASTQDGQGDYGYTF. For the CDR3, the DNA is TGTGCCAGCACCCAAGATGGACAGGGGGACTATGGCTACACCTTC.

The V gene is TRBV7-2, the J gene TRBJ2-1; tentative D call: TRBD1 (6 bases). The V gene lost 3 bases and the J gene lost 4 bases, with 16 bases spanning the gap. CDR1 is SGHTA, CDR2 FQGNSA, per germline. The CDR3 is 16 residues long. The CDR3 nucleotides read TGTGCCAGCAGCTTGGCGAGGACAGCCAGATACAATGAGCAGTTCTTC. It is translated as CASSLARTARYNEQFF.

The V and J genes are TRBV29-1 and TRBJ2-3; D is unresolved. V shed 4 bases and J shed 0 bases, with 14 bases lying between them. This CDR3 spans 15 amino acids. The germline V gene has CDR1 SQVTM and CDR2 ANQGSEA. Here the CDR3 reads CSVGAELTSTDTQYF. In DNA form, the CDR3 reads TGCAGCGTTGGGGCAGAGTTGACTAGCACAGATACGCAGTATTTT.

The V call is TRBV20-1, the J call TRBJ2-5; perhaps TRBD1 as D (5 bases). Germline CDR1 DFQATT, CDR2 SNEGSKA (reference sequence). V was shortened by 3 bases and J by 5 bases, with 13 bases between the two germline ends. The CDR3 runs to 13 residues. DNA for the CDR3: TGCAGTGCTAGTAAGGGGCGCGAGGAGACCCAGTACTTC. It is translated as CSASKGREETQYF.